This T cell receptor beta chain was found in a study of T-cell reconstitution after alpha-beta-depleted transplantation in children. As it was prepared, the TCRbeta library received unique molecular identifiers. MiXCR was run by TCRdb on the PCR reads, yielding one entry per CDR3 protein. The table includes 600,000 or so distinct CDR3 sequences, 20% to 25% detected once. In regard to this clonotype: The antigen is unknown.

Per germline, CDR1 SGHAT and CDR2 FQNNGV. CDR3 size: 13 residues. The ends were cut back, 3 bases at V and 5 bases at J, with 10 bases in the middle. Study-wide points: For some patients, TCRbeta diversity was high at day 60 because of recipient T cells and thymic progenitors that survived. Alpha-beta T cells about two months after transplant reportedly derived from several hundred expanded graft clones. Among T cells one year after transplant, newly produced cells accounted for most counts and diversity.

The chain employs TRBV11-2 and TRBJ1-2, with D unclear. The clonotype was recovered from a boy under three years old who had a stem cell transplant for acute myeloid leukemia, so the T cells may come from the graft donor. This specimen consisted of PBMCs, mostly from graft donor cells, obtained 360 days after TCRalphabeta/CD19-depleted stem cell transplant. Here the CDR3 DNA reads TGTGCCAGCAGCTTGGCCCCTCTATATGGCTACACCTTC. This translates into CASSLAPLYGYTF.